The 6 T cell receptor beta chains below were found in one sample sequenced in a study of response to subunit inactivated influenza vaccine. TCRdb ran MiXCR on the RT-PCR reads and lists one entry per CDR3 protein. The profile shows hundreds of thousands of distinct CDR3 sequences, 15% to 19% of them singletons. Sequencing was performed on PBMCs from blood, taken approximately 12 days after vaccination. The receptors come from a man aged 45-65 years who received an inactivated influenza vaccine.

This clonotype was seen a handful of times. The chain couples TRBV29-1 to TRBJ2-3, with 9 positions matching TRBD2. Germline V gene sequence: CDR1 SQVTM, CDR2 ANQGSEA. Germline trimming cut 4 bases from V and 2 bases from J; bases unmatched to any gene: 4. CDR3 length: 14 residues. CDR3 sequence (DNA): TGCAGCGTTGTACTAGCGGGCGACACAGATACGCAGTATTTT. Translated, it gives CSVVLAGDTDTQYF.

This clonotype was observed a few times. The genes are TRBV20-1 and TRBJ2-7; D assignment may be TRBD1 or TRBD2 (6 bases each). CDR3 length: 14 amino acids. Trimming left V 0 bases short and J 5 bases short, with 14 bases between. Germline CDR1 and CDR2: DFQATT and SNEGSKA (reference sequence). CDR3 nucleotides: TGCAGTGCTAGAGAGGCAGGGGAGGCTCACGAGCAGTACTTC. Translation gives CSAREAGEAHEQYF.

The rearrangement uses TRBV6-5 and TRBJ1-1, with 8 bases lining up with TRBD1. This CDR3 comprises 15 residues. Per the germline V gene, CDR1 is MNHEY and CDR2 is SVGAGI. With 0 bases clipped from V and 2 bases from J, the junction kept 2 bases outside the gene matches. The CDR3 DNA reads TGTGCCAGCAGTTACTCGGGACAGGTTAACACTGAAGCTTTCTTT. Encoded protein: CASSYSGQVNTEAFF.

The table lists this clonotype with many counts. The chain couples TRBV11-2 to TRBJ2-1; D is ambiguous. This CDR3 comprises 14 residues. Trimming cost V 2 bases and J 8 bases, with 13 bases left between them. Germline V gene lookup returns CDR1 SGHAT and CDR2 FQNNGV. The CDR3 spells CASSLFISVDEQFF. CDR3 coding DNA: TGTGCCAGCAGCTTATTTATTAGTGTCGATGAGCAGTTCTTC.

This clonotype was counted a few times. V gene TRBV5-1 combines with J gene TRBJ2-3, with D tentatively TRBD2 (5 bases). Trimming stripped 0 bases from V and 2 bases from J, with 19 bases between. Germline CDR1 and CDR2: SGHRS and YFSETQ. The CDR3 loop spans 18 amino acids. The CDR3 nucleotides read TGCGCCAGCAGCTTGGAAGGGCGGGCGGGCCTGAACACAGATACGCAGTATTTT. Amino acids: CASSLEGRAGLNTDTQYF.

This clonotype was observed a handful of times. The chain links TRBV2 to TRBJ2-1; 9 positions agree with TRBD1. This CDR3 contains 16 residues. The germline CDR1 and CDR2 sequences are SNHLY and FYNNEI. V lost 1 base and J lost 3; bases outside the gene matches: 4. As DNA, the CDR3 is TGTGCCAGCAGTGAAGAGGGACAGGGTGTCTACAATGAGCAGTTCTTC. Its protein product is CASSEEGQGVYNEQFF.